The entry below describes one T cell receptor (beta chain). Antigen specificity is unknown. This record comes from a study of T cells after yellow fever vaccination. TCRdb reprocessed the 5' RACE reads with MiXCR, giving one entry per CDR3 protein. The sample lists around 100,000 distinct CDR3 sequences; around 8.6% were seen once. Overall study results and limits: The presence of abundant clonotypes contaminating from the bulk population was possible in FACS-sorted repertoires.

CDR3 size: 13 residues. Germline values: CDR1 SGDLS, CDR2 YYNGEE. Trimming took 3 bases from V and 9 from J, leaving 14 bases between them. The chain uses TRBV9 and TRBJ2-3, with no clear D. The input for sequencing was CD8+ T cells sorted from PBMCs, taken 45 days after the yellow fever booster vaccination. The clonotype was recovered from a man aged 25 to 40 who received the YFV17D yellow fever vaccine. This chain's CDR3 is CASSAALGVTQYF. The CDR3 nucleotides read TGTGCCAGCAGCGCTGCTCTAGGTGTAACGCAGTATTTT.